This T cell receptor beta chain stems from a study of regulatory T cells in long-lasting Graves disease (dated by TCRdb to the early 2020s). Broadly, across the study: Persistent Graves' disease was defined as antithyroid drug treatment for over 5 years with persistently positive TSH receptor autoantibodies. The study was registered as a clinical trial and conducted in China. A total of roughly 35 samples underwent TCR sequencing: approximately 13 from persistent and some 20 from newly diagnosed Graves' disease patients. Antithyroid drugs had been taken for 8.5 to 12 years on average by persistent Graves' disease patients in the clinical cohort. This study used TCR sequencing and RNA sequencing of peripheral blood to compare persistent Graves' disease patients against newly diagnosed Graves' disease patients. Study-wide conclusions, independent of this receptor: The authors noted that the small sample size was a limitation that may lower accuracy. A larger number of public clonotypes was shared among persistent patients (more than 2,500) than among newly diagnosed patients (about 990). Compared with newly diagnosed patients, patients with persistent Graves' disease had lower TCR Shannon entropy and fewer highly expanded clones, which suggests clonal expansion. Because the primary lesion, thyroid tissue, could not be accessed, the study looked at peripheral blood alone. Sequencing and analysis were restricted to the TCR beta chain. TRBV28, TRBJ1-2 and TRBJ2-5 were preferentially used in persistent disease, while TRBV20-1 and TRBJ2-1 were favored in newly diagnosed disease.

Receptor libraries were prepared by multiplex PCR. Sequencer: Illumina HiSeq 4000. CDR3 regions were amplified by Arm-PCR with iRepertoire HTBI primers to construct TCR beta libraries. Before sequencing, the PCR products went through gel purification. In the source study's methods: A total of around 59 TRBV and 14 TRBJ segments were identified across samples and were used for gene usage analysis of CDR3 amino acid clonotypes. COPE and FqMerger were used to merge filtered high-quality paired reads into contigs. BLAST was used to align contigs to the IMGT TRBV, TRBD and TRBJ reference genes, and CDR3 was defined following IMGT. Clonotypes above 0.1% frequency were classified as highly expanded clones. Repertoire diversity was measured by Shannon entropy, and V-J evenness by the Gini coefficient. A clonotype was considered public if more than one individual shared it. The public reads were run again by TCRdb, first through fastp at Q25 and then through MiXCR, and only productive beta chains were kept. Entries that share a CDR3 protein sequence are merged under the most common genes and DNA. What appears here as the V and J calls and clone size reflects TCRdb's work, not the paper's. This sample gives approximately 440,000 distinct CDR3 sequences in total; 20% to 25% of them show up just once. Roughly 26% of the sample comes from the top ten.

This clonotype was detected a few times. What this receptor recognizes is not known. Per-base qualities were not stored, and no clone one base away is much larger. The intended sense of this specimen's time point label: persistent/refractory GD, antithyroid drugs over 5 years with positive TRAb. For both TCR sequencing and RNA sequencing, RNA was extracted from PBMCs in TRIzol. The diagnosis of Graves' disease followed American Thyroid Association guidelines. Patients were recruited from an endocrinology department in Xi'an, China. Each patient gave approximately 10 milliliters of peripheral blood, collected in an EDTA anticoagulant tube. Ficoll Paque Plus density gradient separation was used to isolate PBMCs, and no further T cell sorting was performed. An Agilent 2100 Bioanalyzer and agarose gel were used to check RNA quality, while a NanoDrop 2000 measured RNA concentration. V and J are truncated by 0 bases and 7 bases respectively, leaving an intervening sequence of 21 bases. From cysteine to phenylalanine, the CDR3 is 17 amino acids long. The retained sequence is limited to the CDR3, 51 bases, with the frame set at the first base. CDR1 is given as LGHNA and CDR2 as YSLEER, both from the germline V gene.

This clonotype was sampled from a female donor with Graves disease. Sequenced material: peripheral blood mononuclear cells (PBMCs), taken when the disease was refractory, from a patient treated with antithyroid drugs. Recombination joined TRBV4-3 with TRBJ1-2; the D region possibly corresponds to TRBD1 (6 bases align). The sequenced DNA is TGCGCCAGCAGCCAAGAAGCTCCAGGGGCGAACCTCGGTGGCTACACCTTC. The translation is CASSQEAPGANLGGYTF.